The source of this T cell receptor beta chain is a study of blood T cell repertoires in COVID-19. CDR1 and CDR2 from the germline V gene are GTSNPN and SVGIG (reference sequence). V lost 1 base and J 2 bases, leaving 7 bases between the germline ends. CDR3 length: 13 amino acids. Original analysis: By means of reference gene primer amplification, nucleated cell counts were estimated. Libraries were prepared by immunoSEQ multiplex PCR; TCRdb keeps only in-frame clonotypes and omits some of them. V and J calls plus clone size are reproduced from that table; the DNA served to infer D and trimming. The sample includes around 200,000 clones, approximately 87% of them seen just once.

V and J are TRBV30 and TRBJ2-3; the D is unclear. The sample taken for sequencing was peripheral blood. The clonotype originates from a man in his sixties who had recovered from COVID-19. CDR3 DNA sequence: TGTGCCTGGAGTGCGCCCTACACAGATACGCAGTATTTT. Translation gives CAWSAPYTDTQYF.